Listed here is a single T cell receptor beta chain. V was clipped by 1 base and J by 5 bases, with 9 bases between them. This CDR3 is built from 13 residues. Germline V CDR1 and CDR2: SQVTM, ANQGSEA. All patients were untreated before thyroid surgery. TCRdb re-analyzed the PCR reads through MiXCR. Among 30,000 to 45,000 clones listed, around half were seen once. This sample stems from a study of metastatic and nonmetastatic thyroid tumors. Sequencing was performed on tumor tissue. The chain has TRBV29-1 and TRBJ1-5, with D perhaps matching TRBD1 (5 bases). The sequence was obtained from a male donor with papillary thyroid cancer or a benign thyroid nodule (not recorded which). Some clones in this sample may be carry-over from other donors' samples. CDR3 in amino acids: CSVEGGHHQPQHF. The CDR3 DNA sequence: TGCAGCGTTGAAGGGGGCCACCATCAGCCCCAGCATTTT.